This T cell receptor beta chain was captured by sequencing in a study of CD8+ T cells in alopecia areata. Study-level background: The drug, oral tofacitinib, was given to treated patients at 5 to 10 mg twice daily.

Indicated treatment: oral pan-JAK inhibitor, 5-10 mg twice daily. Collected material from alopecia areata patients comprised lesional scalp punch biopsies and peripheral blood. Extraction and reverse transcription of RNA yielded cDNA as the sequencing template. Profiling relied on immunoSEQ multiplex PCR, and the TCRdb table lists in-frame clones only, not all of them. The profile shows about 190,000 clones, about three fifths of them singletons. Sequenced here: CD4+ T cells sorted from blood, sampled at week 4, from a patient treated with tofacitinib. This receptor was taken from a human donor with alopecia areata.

The CDR3 loop is CSLSRDRETQYF. As DNA, the CDR3 is TGCAGCCTCTCCCGGGATCGAGAGACCCAGTACTTC. The chain joins TRBV29-1 to TRBJ2-5; D is perhaps TRBD2 (5 bases). Between the trimmed V and J ends, which lost 8 bases and 4 bases, there was a span of 14 bases. This CDR3 region has 12 residues. Germline assignment: CDR1 SQVTM and CDR2 ANQGSEA.